The entry below gives a single TCR beta chain sequence along with its context. The antigen is not known. The CDR3 is 15 residues long. Germline V gene lookup returns CDR1 MRHNA and CDR2 SNTAGT. Trimming stripped 6 bases from V and 9 bases from J, with 21 bases between. Treatment of the sample: roughly 19 received Ad26.COV2.S at low or high dose, single or two shots; about 5 received placebo; per-sample allocation not given. Day 63 after the first injection of vaccine or placebo was the sampling time. Donor was an adult aged 18-55 years in Boston. This specimen comes from a study of Ad26.COV2.S vaccination and SARS-CoV-2 variants. As for the study in general: The study gave Ad26.COV2.S intramuscularly, once or twice 56 days apart.

The protocol was immunoSEQ multiplex PCR, while the TCRdb copy is restricted to in-frame clones and leaves out a portion. The sample has roughly 420,000 clones; 75% to 90% are singletons. Study conclusions and caveats: Individuals receiving vaccine had higher spike-specific TCR breadth than placebo recipients did. Those who received vaccine or placebo ended up with similar non-spike TCR breadth.

This clonotype was sampled from a person between 18 and 65 years old who received the Ad26.COV2.S COVID-19 vaccine or a placebo. This chain uses TRBV6-4 with TRBJ2-1; D tentatively reads TRBD1 or TRBD2 (5 bases each). The sequencing here drew on peripheral blood, taken in a trial of Ad26.COV2.S vaccine versus placebo. CDR3 sequence reads: CASSPGTPELSEQFF. The CDR3 DNA is TGTGCCAGCAGCCCCGGGACCCCCGAGTTGAGTGAGCAGTTCTTC.